What follows are 4 T cell receptor beta chains derived from one specimen sequenced in a study of beta chain features in type 1 diabetes. Broader study findings: For Type 1 diabetes patients, all four CD4+ subsets carried TCRB CDR3s that were moderately but significantly shorter.

The entirety of the isolated RNA underwent reverse transcription, so expressed TCRB transcripts were sequenced. The data were produced by immunoSEQ multiplex PCR, yet TCRdb's version contains in-frame clones alone and is incomplete. The sample includes around 140,000 clones, 9% of them seen just once. These receptors have no identified antigens. Material for sequencing was central memory CD4+ T cells from blood. The receptors were gathered from a young man with type 1 diabetes.

The sample holds a few counts of this clone. The chain recombines TRBV29-1 with TRBJ2-3; tentative D call: TRBD1 (5 bases). Trimming left V 6 bases short and J 1 base short, with 8 bases between. This CDR3 region has 12 residues. Germline CDR1 SQVTM, CDR2 ANQGSEA. This CDR3 reads CSVSTGTDTQYF. CDR3 DNA: TGCAGCGTATCGACAGGCACAGATACGCAGTATTTT.

The CDR3 bases are TGCAGCGTTGCACAGGGTCAGGATCAGCCCCAGCATTTT. This sequence encodes CSVAQGQDQPQHF. The chain couples TRBV29-1 to TRBJ1-5, with D perhaps TRBD1 (6 bases). This CDR3 is built from 13 residues. Per germline, CDR1 SQVTM and CDR2 ANQGSEA. V lost 4 bases and J lost 5, with 12 bases in between.

This clone came up a few times. This chain's CDR3 is CASSLTSAGDNEQFF. CDR3 nucleotides: TGTGCCAGCAGCTTAACGTCAGCGGGAGACAATGAGCAGTTCTTC. This chain connects TRBV7-3 to TRBJ2-1; TRBD2 agrees at 8 bases. Germline values: CDR1 SGHTA, CDR2 FQGTGA. This CDR3 spans 15 amino acids. Trimming took 0 bases from V and 5 from J; bases not matched to a gene: 3.

The genes are TRBV7-2 and TRBJ2-1, with TRBD2 matching over 8 bases. This CDR3 has 15 residues. Germline V gene sequence: CDR1 SGHTA, CDR2 FQGNSA. V was pared by 5 bases and J by 5 bases, with 8 bases of the junction left unmatched. CDR3 amino acids: CASSPNLAGNNEQFF. The DNA of the CDR3 is TGTGCCAGCAGCCCGAACCTAGCGGGTAACAATGAGCAGTTCTTC.